This record looks at one T cell receptor (beta chain) sequence and its context. Its antigen is undetermined. Libraries for TCR beta were constructed using UMI-labeled 5' RACE. TCRdb reanalyzed the 5' RACE reads, giving one entry per CDR3 protein sequence and no DNA. This table lists 5,500 to 8,500 distinct CDR3 sequences. These data originate in a study of human CD8 memory T cell subsets. General observations from the study: Higher diversity in stem-like memory T cells than in precursor exhausted T cells was suggested by Chao1 estimates. The T cell repertoires of the stem-like memory and precursor exhausted subsets exhibited minimal overlap with one another.

The CDR3 length is 14 residues. Germline V gene data show CDR1 as SGHKS and CDR2 as YYEKEE (reference sequence). Sequencing was done on a sample of CD8+ T cells from PBMCs. This TCR was recovered from a human donor in good health. The chain employs TRBV5-5 and TRBJ1-1. CDR3 sequence: CASSSGYWDTEAFF.